This TCR beta chain was obtained from a study of blood T cell repertoires in COVID-19 (dated by TCRdb to 2020 to 2022). Context from the whole study: The collaborator samples originated in the United States, Italy and Spain and spanned the acute and convalescent phases of COVID-19. A de-identified subject ID, COVID-19 status, age in years and sex were almost always included in the sample metadata. The samples were drawn from two sources: the first 160 participants of the ongoing ImmuneRACE study, and 1,254 subjects contributed by 6 global collaborators. Subjects who had been exposed to COVID-19, were actively infected with it, or had recovered from it provided the deeply sampled blood TCRbeta repertoires that made up the dataset. The prospective study material was composed of cDNA or gDNA derived from T cells, B-cell-depleted T cells, or PBMCs. Where available, HLA class I and class II types were taken from metadata supplied by the sample provider and were not determined by assay-based typing. A freely available public database, intended as a resource for researchers studying the immune response to SARS-CoV-2, is where the repertoires were released.

The research as a whole found: How much clinical and demographic metadata was included differed by source and by participant, and the metadata was provided uncurated.

The CDR3 sequence holds 14 residues, the cysteine and phenylalanine included. Only the CDR3 part of the read is kept: 42 bases, read in frame from the first base. Trimming costs V 4 bases and J 3 bases, and their ends lie 10 bases apart. CDR1 SEHNR and CDR2 FQNEAQ are derived from the germline V gene (reference sequence). As for this clone: The target of this receptor is not known. No much larger clone is present one base from it, and per-base qualities are unavailable.

One collaborating source in Seattle enrolled patients during active infection and followed them longitudinally through the course of disease. The collaborating institutions used their own protocols to collect whole blood in K2EDTA tubes. For TCRbeta analysis, collaborator samples were shipped as frozen whole blood, as isolated PBMCs, or as DNA extracted from either sample type. TCRbeta CDR3 regions were amplified from genomic DNA by means of the immunoSEQ Assay, a bias-controlled multiplex PCR. The study's own analysis went as follows. The number of nucleated cells in each sample was estimated by amplification of reference gene primers within the assay. To quantify the absolute abundance of each unique TCRbeta CDR3 rearrangement, sequence reads were collapsed and filtered. Productive Simpson clonality was computed per sample as the square root of Simpson's diversity index over productive rearrangements. TCRdb took this table from immuneACCESS and kept in-frame rearrangements with V and J called. Such tables lack part of the clones; where checked against another copy, unresolved V genes explain under half of the gap, and the rest is unexplained. V and J calls and clone size come straight from that table; D and trimming were deduced from the DNA. In all, the sample holds fewer than 200,000 clones, and roughly 84% of those were seen once. The biggest ten clones account for under 6.5% of the sample.

Recombination joined TRBV7-9 with TRBJ2-4; a tentative D match to TRBD1 spans 6 bases. Sample: peripheral blood. This sequence was found in a woman aged 45-59 years with COVID-19, enrolled during active disease. CDR3 sequence: CASSWTEVKNIQYF. The bases read TGTGCCAGCAGCTGGACAGAGGTCAAAAACATTCAGTACTTC.